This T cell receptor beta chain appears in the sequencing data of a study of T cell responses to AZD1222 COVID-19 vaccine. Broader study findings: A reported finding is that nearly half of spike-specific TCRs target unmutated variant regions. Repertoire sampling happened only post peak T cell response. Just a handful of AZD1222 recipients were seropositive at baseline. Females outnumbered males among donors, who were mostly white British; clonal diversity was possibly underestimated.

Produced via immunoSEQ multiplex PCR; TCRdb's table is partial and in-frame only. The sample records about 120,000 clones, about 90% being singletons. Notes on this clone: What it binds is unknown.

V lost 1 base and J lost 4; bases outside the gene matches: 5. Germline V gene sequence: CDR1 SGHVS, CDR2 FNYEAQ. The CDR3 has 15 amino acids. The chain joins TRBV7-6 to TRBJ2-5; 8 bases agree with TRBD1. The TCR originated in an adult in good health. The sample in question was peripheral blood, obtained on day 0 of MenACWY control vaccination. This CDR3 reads CASSLGAGGLETQYF. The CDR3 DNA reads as TGTGCCAGCAGCTTAGGGGCAGGGGGCCTAGAGACCCAGTACTTC.